What follows are 8 T cell receptor beta chains derived from one specimen sequenced in a study of CD8 T cells in ankylosing spondylitis. TCRdb called the 5' RACE reads again in MiXCR, with one record for every CDR3 protein. The sample gives roughly 36,000 distinct CDR3 sequences, 13% to 15% of which show up once; roughly 36% is in the top ten. Sequencing was performed on blood. Every receptor here comes from a male donor with ankylosing spondylitis or in good health (not recorded which).

The chain employs TRBV12-3 or TRBV12-4 and TRBJ2-2; the D gene is possibly TRBD2 (6 bases). The germline V and J ends were trimmed by 3 bases and 4 bases, with 12 bases remaining between them. The CDR3 has 15 amino acids. Here the CDR3 DNA reads TGTGCCAGCAGTTTCCTGTTGGGGGGCACCGGGGAGCTGTTTTTT. Its protein is CASSFLLGGTGELFF.

This clonotype was observed a few times. The chain carries TRBV20-1 and TRBJ1-1, with a weak D call TRBD1 (6 bases). The CDR3 loop spans 14 amino acids. Germline V gene data show CDR1 as DFQATT and CDR2 as SNEGSKA (reference sequence). Trimming left V 5 bases short and J 0 bases short, with 13 bases between. In nucleotides, the CDR3 is TGCAGTGCTGGAGGGGGACGGGTGAACACTGAAGCTTTCTTT. The encoded protein is CSAGGGRVNTEAFF.

By its share, this clonotype is medium-sized. V gene TRBV4-3 combines with J gene TRBJ2-3; possible D gene TRBD2, 6 bases. The CDR3 runs 16 residues. Germline V gene lookup returns CDR1 LGHNA and CDR2 YSLEER. Trimming removed 3 bases from V and 5 bases from J, with 18 bases in between. Here the CDR3 DNA reads TGCGCCAGCAGCCAGGACGGACGGGGACTGAGAGATACGCAGTATTTT. This codes for CASSQDGRGLRDTQYF.

This chain links TRBV2 with TRBJ2-1, with 9 bases identical to TRBD1. The V gene's germline CDR1 is SNHLY and CDR2 FYNNEI. Trimming removed 10 bases from V and 8 bases from J; junction bases left unmatched: 12. This CDR3 spans 14 amino acids. CDR3 sequence: CAIIPGQGMYEQFF. The CDR3 DNA reads as TGTGCCATCATCCCGGGACAGGGTATGTATGAGCAGTTCTTC.

This rearrangement joins TRBV12-3 or TRBV12-4 to TRBJ1-6; D perhaps matches TRBD1 (6 bases). This CDR3 comprises 15 residues. The V gene lost 6 bases and the J gene lost 10 bases, with 19 bases spanning the gap. CDR3 DNA sequence: TGTGCCAGCAGGCCTCTCACAGGGTACCTCTCACCCCTCCACTTT. Translated, it gives CASRPLTGYLSPLHF.

This clonotype was counted only a few times. V and J are TRBV25-1 and TRBJ1-1; D gene unclear. CDR1 is MGHDK and CDR2 is SYGVNS in the germline V gene. V was pared by 2 bases and J by 0 bases, with 7 bases between. CDR3 length: 14 residues. The CDR3 loop is CASSEIGMNTEAFF. The CDR3 nucleotides read TGTGCCAGCAGTGAAATTGGGATGAACACTGAAGCTTTCTTT.

This chain uses TRBV5-1 with TRBJ2-3; 8 bases align to TRBD1. CDR1 and CDR2 (germline): SGHRS, YFSETQ. The ends lost 4 bases at V and 3 bases at J; junction bases unmatched: 10. CDR3 size: 16 residues. CDR3 residues: CASSPNPTGGTDTQYF. CDR3 sequence (DNA): TGCGCCAGCAGCCCGAACCCCACAGGGGGGACAGATACGCAGTATTTT.

This chain connects TRBV25-1 to TRBJ2-1, with D possibly being TRBD2 (5 bases). With 4 bases removed from V and 1 base from J, the gap between germline ends came to 11 bases. Per the germline V gene, CDR1 is MGHDK and CDR2 is SYGVNS. This CDR3 comprises 15 residues. The CDR3 reads CASSGSGISYNEQFF. CDR3 sequence (DNA): TGTGCCAGCAGTGGCAGCGGCATATCCTACAATGAGCAGTTCTTC.